This T cell receptor (beta chain) was sequenced for a study of blood T cell repertoires in COVID-19. Sequencing used immunoSEQ multiplex PCR; TCRdb keeps in-frame clones, though not all of them. Of roughly 54,000 clones detected, about 83% appear once; the ten largest clones hold less than 2.5%. Trimming cost V 0 bases and J 2 bases, with 14 bases left between them. The CDR3 length is 16 residues. Germline assignment: CDR1 SGHDT and CDR2 YYEEEE. This TCR derives from a woman aged 60-75 years with acute or convalescent COVID-19. The chain recombines TRBV5-6 with TRBJ1-2; D may be TRBD1 (6 bases). Sequencing was carried out using peripheral blood. The CDR3 reads CASSLVLGHINYGYTF. The CDR3, as DNA: TGTGCCAGCAGCTTGGTCTTGGGACATATCAACTATGGCTACACCTTC.